The rows below give T cell receptor beta chains drawn from one sample of a study of technical replicates of blood from several donors. Produced via immunoSEQ multiplex PCR; TCRdb's table is partial and in-frame only. The sample holds about 72,000 clones, around 90% seen once. Input material: T cells isolated from PBMCs. All receptors come from a human donor in good health. Both conserved end residues are trimmed from each CDR3. A D gene is named only where the DNA matches it firmly. Size tells how often a clone was seen (once, few, many) or the class of an expanded clone, and some rows leave it out.

CDR3 protein	V gene	J gene	clone size	D gene
ASSETGTGVDYGYT	TRBV6-4	TRBJ1-2	-	TRBD1
ASSLEAYGYT	TRBV11-3	TRBJ1-2	-	-
ASSLGAETQY	TRBV2	TRBJ2-5	-	-
ASSFDRYQETQY	TRBV7-8	TRBJ2-5	-	-
ASSIRPGHGYT	TRBV19	TRBJ1-2	-	-
ASSLDRESYEQY	TRBV5-8	TRBJ2-7	-	TRBD1
SVEAAQFVTDTQY	TRBV29-1	TRBJ2-3	-	-
ASSPLKAADTQY	TRBV7-3	TRBJ2-3	-	-
ASSEDRGWANTEAF	TRBV25-1	TRBJ1-1	-	TRBD1
ASSLGTTGGIGELF	TRBV7-9	TRBJ2-2	-	TRBD1
ASSTGQQGTIQETQY	TRBV9	TRBJ2-5	once	TRBD1
ASFLGTSGSVNEQF	TRBV7-9	TRBJ2-1	-	TRBD2
ASSRDSYYEQY	TRBV27	TRBJ2-7	-	-
ASTLSGHQPQH	TRBV19	TRBJ1-5	-	-
ASSQRSGELF	TRBV7-6	TRBJ2-2	-	-
ASSQPFRTYSNQPQH	TRBV23-1	TRBJ1-5	-	-
ASSFARGHNEQY	TRBV27	TRBJ2-7	-	TRBD1
AWSTPNTGELF	TRBV30	TRBJ2-2	-	-
ASSLGGRGYT	TRBV14	TRBJ1-2	-	-
ASSFPLAGGLNEQF	TRBV7-2	TRBJ2-1	-	TRBD2
AWSRADRGLNEKLF	TRBV30	TRBJ1-4	few	TRBD1
ASTWADNTGELF	TRBV19	TRBJ2-2	-	-
ASPPSEY	TRBV23-1	TRBJ2-4	-	-
ASSLSQGGNTIY	TRBV5-1	TRBJ1-3	-	-
ASSLKPWSGNTIY	TRBV7-8	TRBJ1-3	once	-
ASSIGGYGYT	TRBV30	TRBJ1-2	-	-
ASSFFSGRLGGELF	TRBV7-9	TRBJ2-2	-	TRBD2
ASSQSPGTIGHEQY	TRBV4-1	TRBJ2-7	-	-
ASSAEIAGVSDEQF	TRBV5-1	TRBJ2-1	-	TRBD2
ASSPSGNSYNEQF	TRBV4-3	TRBJ2-1	-	TRBD2
ASSEGQGALYEQY	TRBV6-1	TRBJ2-7	once	TRBD1
ASGDRGDYEQY	TRBV12-5	TRBJ2-7	-	TRBD1
ASAGVKGEAF	TRBV6-5	TRBJ1-1	-	-
ASSDWTSGRETQY	TRBV6-1	TRBJ2-5	-	TRBD2
ASTFPLLAISYNEQF	TRBV7-9	TRBJ2-1	-	-
ASSPGGGNEQY	TRBV5-4	TRBJ2-7	-	TRBD2
ASSPAPSGMYEQY	TRBV18	TRBJ2-7	-	TRBD2
ASSPQGQVLNTEAF	TRBV9	TRBJ1-1	-	TRBD1
AWSYRTGGILYGYT	TRBV30	TRBJ1-2	-	TRBD1
ASSQMGGGVPGELF	TRBV4-1	TRBJ2-2	-	-
ASRSPGQYNEQF	TRBV6-5	TRBJ2-1	-	-
ASSLNNRGLTGELF	TRBV7-8	TRBJ2-2	-	TRBD1